Each of the 23 T cell receptor beta chains below was sequenced from the same sample in a study of blood T cell repertoires in COVID-19. Produced via immunoSEQ multiplex PCR; TCRdb's table is partial and in-frame only. The profile shows about 150,000 clones, 75% to 90% of them singletons. Material for sequencing was peripheral blood. Source of these receptors: a young man with COVID-19, enrolled during active disease.

V is TRBV5-1 and J is TRBJ2-1; a possible D gene is TRBD1 (5 bases). Germline CDR1 and CDR2: SGHRS and YFSETQ. The V and J ends lost 0 bases and 6 bases respectively, with 13 bases between them. This CDR3 region has 15 residues. The CDR3 region has the DNA TGCGCCAGCAGCTTGGGGGGCAGGTTGGGCAATGAGCAGTTCTTC. This encodes CASSLGGRLGNEQFF.

The V gene is TRBV7-9, the J gene TRBJ2-7, with 7 positions matching TRBD1. The germline gives CDR1 SEHNR, CDR2 FQNEAQ (reference sequence). Trimming at V came to 2 bases and at J to 0 bases, leaving 4 bases not matched to a gene. The CDR3 runs 15 residues. DNA of the CDR3: TGTGCCAGCAGCTTAACGGACAGGAGCTCCTACGAGCAGTACTTC. It codes for CASSLTDRSSYEQYF.

This rearrangement joins TRBV5-6 to TRBJ2-7; possible D gene TRBD1, 5 bases. The CDR3 covers 16 residues. Germline lookup yields CDR1 SGHDT and CDR2 YYEEEE. Trimming removed 0 bases from V and 6 bases from J, with 19 bases in between. The CDR3 DNA reads as TGTGCCAGCAGCTTGGACTCCGTAGCCCAGGGCCGCGAGCAGTACTTC. Protein product: CASSLDSVAQGREQYF.

This clone was observed a single time. The genes are TRBV5-6 and TRBJ2-1, with TRBD2 identical over 12 bases. Trimming removed 6 bases from V and 7 bases from J; junction bases left unmatched: 8. This CDR3 contains 15 residues. Germline lookup yields CDR1 SGHDT and CDR2 YYEEEE. The CDR3, as DNA: TGTGCCAGCACCACGCTAGCGGGAGGGCGGAATGAGCAGTTCTTC. Its translation: CASTTLAGGRNEQFF.

This sequence joins TRBV11-3 and TRBJ2-5; 7 bases are a match to TRBD1. V lost 8 bases to trimming and J lost 0 bases; unmatched junction nucleotides: 9. Germline CDR1 reads SGHNT; CDR2 reads YENEEA. The CDR3 is made up of 15 amino acids. The CDR3 reads CASSVGQAHQETQYF. CDR3 nucleotide sequence: TGTGCCAGCTCGGTTGGACAGGCCCACCAAGAGACCCAGTACTTC. The variable domain in full, with the rest retrieved from reference TRBV11-3 and TRBJ2-5, is EAGVVQSPRYKIIEKKQPVAFWCNPISGHNTLYWYLQNLGQGPELLIRYENEEAVDDSQLPKDRFSAERLKGVDSTLKIQPAELGDSAVYLCASSVGQAHQETQYFGPGTRLLVL.

This clone was picked up a small number of times. This chain connects TRBV7-2 to TRBJ2-7, with D hard to call. V gave up 2 bases and J gave up 3 bases, with 5 bases separating them. This CDR3 is built from 12 residues. Germline V gene lookup returns CDR1 SGHTA and CDR2 FQGNSA. The CDR3 loop is CASSLLVYEQYF. The CDR3 nucleotides are TGTGCCAGCAGCTTACTTGTCTACGAGCAGTACTTC.

The chain couples TRBV11-2 to TRBJ2-7; D ambiguous. Trimming stripped 1 base from V and 7 bases from J, with 14 bases between. CDR1 and CDR2 (germline): SGHAT, FQNNGV. The CDR3 consists of 14 residues. The CDR3 DNA is TGTGCCAGCAGCTTAGTTACCAGGCCACGGGAGCAGTACTTC. This codes for CASSLVTRPREQYF.

This chain links TRBV5-4 with TRBJ2-7, with TRBD2 matching 7 bases. Germline CDR1 SGHNT, CDR2 YYREEE (reference sequence). CDR3 length: 14 residues. With 3 bases clipped from V and 3 bases from J, the junction kept 6 bases outside the gene matches. The CDR3 reads CASSSRSGNYEQYF. Here the CDR3 DNA reads TGTGCCAGCAGCTCGAGAAGCGGGAACTACGAGCAGTACTTC.

The CDR3 DNA reads TGTGCCAGCAGCTTTAGAACAGGGAGTTCACCCCTCCACTTT. It codes for CASSFRTGSSPLHF. This chain joins TRBV7-2 and TRBJ1-6, with a tentative D call TRBD1 (6 bases). CDR1 and CDR2 from the germline V gene are SGHTA and FQGNSA. Trimming shortened V by 3 bases and J by 9 bases, and 12 bases separated the two germline ends. There are 14 residues in the CDR3.

This chain joins TRBV7-2 and TRBJ1-5; D might be TRBD1 (5 bases). Germline V gives CDR1 SGHTA, CDR2 FQGNSA. V lost 1 base, J lost 2 bases, and 9 bases lay in between. This CDR3 comprises 15 residues. The CDR3 is CASSLEGMGNQPQHF. CDR3 nucleotide sequence: TGTGCCAGCAGCTTAGAGGGGATGGGCAATCAGCCCCAGCATTTT. The variable domain in full, completed from reference TRBV7-2 and TRBJ1-5, reads GAGVSQSPSNKVTEKGKDVELRCDPISGHTALYWYRQSLGQGLEFLIYFQGNSAPDKSGLPSDRFSAERTGGSVSTLTIQRTQQEDSAVYLCASSLEGMGNQPQHFGDGTRLSIL.

The chain combines TRBV6-1 with TRBJ2-5; 11 bases line up with TRBD1. Germline V gene sequence: CDR1 MNHNS, CDR2 SASEGT. After removal of 4 bases from V and 4 bases from J, the junction contained 8 bases not matched to a gene. The CDR3 runs 16 residues. Here the CDR3 reads CASSALRTGGAETQYF. In nucleotides, the CDR3 is TGTGCCAGCAGTGCACTGAGGACAGGGGGCGCAGAGACCCAGTACTTC.

CDR3 bases: TGCGCCAGCAGCCAAGATAACAGGGTCCAAGAGACCCAGTACTTC. Translated: CASSQDNRVQETQYF. The chain combines TRBV4-1 with TRBJ2-5; possible D gene TRBD1, 6 bases. V lost 0 bases and J 1 base, leaving 9 bases between the germline ends. The CDR3 totals 15 residues. CDR1 and CDR2 from the germline V gene are MGHRA and YSYEKL.

The chain uses TRBV19 and TRBJ2-2, with 9 positions matching TRBD1. V lost 6 bases to trimming and J lost 5 bases; unmatched junction nucleotides: 7. Germline values: CDR1 LNHDA, CDR2 SQIVND (reference sequence). The CDR3 spans 15 residues. In DNA form, the CDR3 reads TGTGCCAGTAGGGCCGGGACAGGGCGAACCGGGGAGCTGTTTTTT. Translated, it gives CASRAGTGRTGELFF.

This sequence joins TRBV9 and TRBJ2-4; D perhaps matches TRBD1 (6 bases). CDR1 is SGDLS and CDR2 is YYNGEE in the germline V gene. Trimming removed 4 bases from V and 6 bases from J, with 11 bases in between. The CDR3 sequence is 13 residues long. The CDR3: CASSQAQGNIQYF. The CDR3 DNA sequence: TGTGCCAGCAGCCAAGCACAGGGAAACATTCAGTACTTC.

The J gene is TRBJ2-5, the V gene TRBV28, with D perhaps TRBD1 (5 bases). The CDR3 is 14 amino acids. V lost 5 bases and J lost 5, with 15 bases in between. Germline lookup yields CDR1 MDHEN and CDR2 SYDVKM. The CDR3 coding sequence is TGTGCCAGCAGTCACCAAGGGGAATGGGAGACCCAGTACTTC. It translates to CASSHQGEWETQYF.

This chain links TRBV28 with TRBJ2-7; the match to TRBD2 covers 7 bases. The length of the CDR3 is 17 residues. Germline V CDR1 and CDR2: MDHEN, SYDVKM. The ends lost 2 bases at V and 0 bases at J; junction bases unmatched: 10. The CDR3 here is CASSLTGGRYSSYEQYF. The CDR3 DNA sequence: TGTGCCAGCAGTTTAACGGGGGGTCGGTATAGCTCCTACGAGCAGTACTTC.

The J gene is TRBJ2-5, the V gene TRBV2, with 13 nucleotides matching TRBD2. After removal of 1 base from V and 5 bases from J, the junction contained 7 bases not matched to a gene. Germline CDR1 reads SNHLY; CDR2 reads FYNNEI. This CDR3 has 17 residues. CDR3 region: CASSEGTSGSSRETQYF. The CDR3 coding sequence is TGTGCCAGCAGTGAAGGGACTAGCGGGAGTTCGCGGGAGACCCAGTACTTC. Full variable domain (remainder filled in from reference TRBV2 and TRBJ2-5): EPEVTQTPSHQVTQMGQEVILRCVPISNHLYFYWYRQILGQKVEFLVSFYNNEISEKSEIFDDQFSVERPDGSNFTLKIRSTKLEDSAMYFCASSEGTSGSSRETQYFGPGTRLLVL.

V and J are TRBV4-1 and TRBJ1-6; 8 nucleotides match TRBD1. Trimming took 3 bases from V and 9 from J; bases not matched to a gene: 16. The CDR3 covers 18 residues. The germline V gene has CDR1 MGHRA and CDR2 YSYEKL. CDR3 DNA: TGCGCCAGCAGCCAGGCCGGGACAGGAGGCTATCAGCGTTCACCCCTCCACTTT. Its translation is CASSQAGTGGYQRSPLHF.

The V and J genes are TRBV7-9 and TRBJ2-7; possibly TRBD2 for D (6 bases). The CDR3 runs to 12 residues. V was cut by 2 bases and J by 6 bases, with 8 bases left in between. Germline V gene sequence: CDR1 SEHNR, CDR2 FQNEAQ (reference sequence). CDR3 nucleotide sequence: TGTGCCAGCAGCTTATCCGGGGGCGAGCAGTACTTC. Protein: CASSLSGGEQYF.

The chain links TRBV7-6 to TRBJ1-6; 9 nucleotides align to TRBD1. V was pared by 1 base and J by 9 bases, with 7 bases of the junction left unmatched. CDR3 size: 16 residues. Germline V gene lookup returns CDR1 SGHVS and CDR2 FNYEAQ. The CDR3 reads CASSLGMGQGSSPLHF. In nucleotides, the CDR3 is TGTGCCAGCAGCTTAGGGATGGGACAGGGCAGTTCACCCCTCCACTTT.

This chain links TRBV6-6 with TRBJ2-1; D is ambiguous. This CDR3 has 14 amino acids. V was shortened by 4 bases and J by 5 bases, with 12 bases between the two germline ends. Germline V gives CDR1 MNHNY, CDR2 SVGAGI (reference sequence). The CDR3 loop is CASSLETPNNEQFF. The CDR3 DNA sequence: TGTGCCAGCAGTTTAGAGACTCCGAACAATGAGCAGTTCTTC.

The V gene is TRBV9, the J gene TRBJ2-2; the D gene is possibly TRBD1 (7 bases). V gave up 0 bases and J gave up 6 bases, with 15 bases separating them. CDR3 length: 16 residues. Germline CDR1 is SGDLS and CDR2 is YYNGEE. Here the CDR3 reads CASSVAGGFDPGELFF. The CDR3 DNA is TGTGCCAGCAGCGTAGCAGGGGGGTTTGATCCCGGGGAGCTGTTTTTT.

The chain recombines TRBV5-1 with TRBJ2-5, with TRBD2 matching over 9 bases. The germline V gene has CDR1 SGHRS and CDR2 YFSETQ. The CDR3 is 16 amino acids. The trim removed 1 base at V and 2 bases at J, leaving 6 bases unmatched. CDR3 sequence: CASSLSGGRGQETQYF. The CDR3 nucleotides are TGCGCCAGCAGCTTGTCTGGCGGGAGGGGACAAGAGACCCAGTACTTC.